The sequence of this T cell receptor beta chain was determined in a study of molecular identifiers for immune sequencing clone quantification. Study-wide context: Naive CD8 RNA (around 20,000 or 99,000 cells) was divided into five aliquots, with four sequenced.

The study, taken as a whole, reports: Identical TCR molecules sharing a barcode could underestimate highly expanded clone sizes.

Isolation of naive CD8 T cells was achieved by sorting on a CD8+CD4-CCR7+CD45RA+ phenotype. This clonotype appeared many times. Antigen specificity is unknown. This CDR3 has 17 amino acids. The V gene's germline CDR1 is SGHTA and CDR2 FQGNSA. V was pared by 7 bases and J by 0 bases, with 20 bases between. MiXCR, run by TCRdb on the PCR reads, gives a single entry per CDR3 protein. The sample holds tens of thousands of distinct CDR3 sequences, about 18% seen once. This sequence originates from a human donor in good health. Some libraries in this study had Jurkat cell RNA spiked in. Source material: naive CD8+ T cells from blood, with Jurkat cell RNA spiked in. Subset of the sample: FACS-sorted CD8+CD4-CCR7+CD45RA+ naive T cells. The V gene is TRBV7-2, the J gene TRBJ2-3; maybe TRBD2 (6 bases). The DNA of the CDR3 is TGTGCCAGCACGGCTAGCGAGATCTTTCCTAGCACAGATACGCAGTATTTT. Encoded protein: CASTASEIFPSTDTQYF.